This is a list of T cell receptor beta chains from one sample in a study of cytomegalovirus exposure and HLA in healthy donors. Profiling relied on immunoSEQ multiplex PCR, and the TCRdb table lists in-frame clones only, not all of them. Of 99,000 or so clones in the sample, approximately 72% were seen once. Sequenced material: PBMCs. These receptors originate from a man aged 25-45 years in good health and CMV-seronegative. CDR3s include the opening cysteine and the closing phenylalanine or tryptophan. A D gene is named only where the DNA matches it firmly. Clone size is given for some rows only: seen once, a few or many times, or a class if the clone is expanded.

CDR3: CASSLSGGYEQYF
DNA: TGTGCCAGCAGTTTATCTGGAGGCTACGAGCAGTACTTC
size: NA
V: TRBV27
D: NA
J: TRBJ2-7

CDR3: CASSFLAGEMYTQYF
DNA: TGCGCCAGCAGTTTCCTAGCGGGAGAGATGTATACGCAGTATTTT
size: NA
V: TRBV10-2
D: TRBD2
J: TRBJ2-3

CDR3: CASSPTSEGTTEAFF
DNA: TGCGCCAGCAGCCCAACTTCGGAGGGGACCACTGAAGCTTTCTTT
size: few
V: TRBV5-1
D: NA
J: TRBJ1-1

CDR3: CASSLDGGQNNEQFF
DNA: TGTGCCAGCAGCTTAGATGGCGGACAGAACAATGAGCAGTTCTTC
size: NA
V: TRBV11-3
D: NA
J: TRBJ2-1

CDR3: CASSSLRREKLFF
DNA: TGTGCCAGTAGTAGTCTCAGGCGTGAAAAACTGTTTTTT
size: once
V: TRBV19
D: NA
J: TRBJ1-4

CDR3: CASSLHPGQPQHF
DNA: TGTGCCAGCAGCCTCCACCCCGGTCAGCCCCAGCATTTT
size: NA
V: TRBV7-6
D: NA
J: TRBJ1-5

CDR3: CASRQDRNTEAFF
DNA: TGCGCCAGCAGACAGGACAGAAACACTGAAGCTTTCTTT
size: NA
V: TRBV4-3
D: NA
J: TRBJ1-1

CDR3: CAWEGILGQGGTEAFF
DNA: TGTGCCTGGGAGGGGATCCTGGGACAGGGGGGGACTGAAGCTTTCTTT
size: NA
V: TRBV30
D: TRBD1
J: TRBJ1-1

CDR3: CASSWDSPNQPQHF
DNA: TGTGCCAGCAGCTGGGACAGTCCCAATCAGCCCCAGCATTTT
size: few
V: TRBV7-9
D: TRBD1
J: TRBJ1-5

CDR3: CASSQDLASGGPYNEQFF
DNA: TGCGCCAGCAGCCAAGATCTCGCTAGCGGGGGACCCTACAATGAGCAGTTCTTC
size: NA
V: TRBV4-3
D: TRBD2
J: TRBJ2-1

CDR3: CASSQDSAYEQYF
DNA: TGCGCCAGCAGCCAGGACTCCGCCTACGAGCAGTACTTC
size: few
V: TRBV4-1
D: NA
J: TRBJ2-7

CDR3: CASSPQGAGSYEQYF
DNA: TGTGCCAGCAGTCCCCAGGGGGCCGGATCCTACGAGCAGTACTTC
size: NA
V: TRBV28
D: TRBD1
J: TRBJ2-7

CDR3: CASSFSFSQETQYF
DNA: TGTGCCAGCAGTTTTTCCTTCAGCCAAGAGACCCAGTACTTC
size: NA
V: TRBV6-5
D: NA
J: TRBJ2-5

CDR3: CASSIRVEQFF
DNA: TGTGCCAGTAGTATCAGGGTTGAGCAGTTCTTC
size: once
V: TRBV19
D: NA
J: TRBJ2-1

CDR3: CASSFLSETQYF
DNA: TGTGCCAGCAGCTTTCTCTCAGAGACCCAGTACTTC
size: NA
V: TRBV5-6
D: NA
J: TRBJ2-5

CDR3: CAISEGGGLAGDFARFFNEQFF
DNA: TGTGCCATCAGTGAGGGTGGGGGACTAGCGGGAGATTTTGCCCGTTTTTTCAATGAGCAGTTCTTC
size: NA
V: TRBV10-3
D: TRBD2
J: TRBJ2-1

CDR3: CASSPLGTTNEKLFF
DNA: TGTGCCAGCAGCCCTTTGGGCACAACTAATGAAAAACTGTTTTTT
size: few
V: TRBV7-2
D: NA
J: TRBJ1-4

CDR3: CASQTWGQFNTEAFF
DNA: TGTGCCAGTCAAACGTGGGGCCAGTTTAACACTGAAGCTTTCTTT
size: NA
V: TRBV19
D: NA
J: TRBJ1-1

CDR3: CASSGQVNEKLFF
DNA: TGTGCCAGCAGCGGGCAGGTTAATGAAAAACTGTTTTTT
size: NA
V: TRBV5-6
D: NA
J: TRBJ1-4

CDR3: CASSFGLAGGEQFF
DNA: TGTGCCAGCAGTTTCGGACTAGCAGGGGGTGAGCAGTTCTTC
size: NA
V: TRBV6-5
D: NA
J: TRBJ2-1

CDR3: CASRVRMNTEAFF
DNA: TGTGCCAGTAGGGTCAGAATGAACACTGAAGCTTTCTTT
size: NA
V: TRBV19
D: NA
J: TRBJ1-1

CDR3: CASSEWGEKLFF
DNA: TGTGCCAGCAGTGAGTGGGGCGAAAAACTGTTTTTT
size: NA
V: TRBV6-1
D: NA
J: TRBJ1-4

CDR3: CSVELAGGTSGISYNEQFF
DNA: TGCAGCGTTGAACTTGCGGGGGGGACTAGCGGGATCTCCTACAATGAGCAGTTCTTC
size: NA
V: TRBV29-1
D: TRBD2
J: TRBJ2-1

CDR3: CASSIQGSDEQFF
DNA: TGTGCCAGCAGCATTCAGGGAAGTGATGAGCAGTTCTTC
size: NA
V: TRBV7-6
D: NA
J: TRBJ2-1

CDR3: CASIVGTDQPSTDTQYF
DNA: TGTGCCAGCATAGTTGGGACAGACCAGCCTAGCACAGATACGCAGTATTTT
size: NA
V: TRBV28
D: TRBD1
J: TRBJ2-3

CDR3: CASSLYGEAFF
DNA: TGTGCCAGCAGTTTATACGGTGAAGCTTTCTTT
size: NA
V: TRBV27
D: NA
J: TRBJ1-1

CDR3: CASSIEGQADPRRTLHF
DNA: TGTGCCAGTAGTATAGAGGGACAGGCAGATCCCCGCCGGACCCTCCACTTT
size: few
V: TRBV19
D: TRBD1
J: TRBJ1-6

CDR3: CASSLLRYSGNTIYF
DNA: TGTGCCAGCAGCTTGTTACGGTACTCTGGAAACACCATATATTTT
size: NA
V: TRBV7-2
D: NA
J: TRBJ1-3

CDR3: CASSLTGLKTDTQYF
DNA: TGTGCCAGCAGCCTGACAGGGCTAAAAACAGATACGCAGTATTTT
size: NA
V: TRBV5-6
D: TRBD1
J: TRBJ2-3

CDR3: CASSLLRGGETQYF
DNA: TGTGCCAGCAGTTTATTGAGGGGAGGCGAGACCCAGTACTTC
size: few
V: TRBV27
D: NA
J: TRBJ2-5

CDR3: CASSTGGTNTEAFF
DNA: TGTGCCAGCAGTACAGGGGGAACGAACACTGAAGCTTTCTTT
size: once
V: TRBV2
D: TRBD1
J: TRBJ1-1

CDR3: CAWALAGEAKNIQYF
DNA: TGTGCCTGGGCCCTAGCGGGAGAGGCCAAAAACATTCAGTACTTC
size: NA
V: TRBV30
D: TRBD2
J: TRBJ2-4

CDR3: CASSLRTGMDTQYF
DNA: TGTGCCAGTAGTCTCCGGACAGGGATGGATACGCAGTATTTT
size: NA
V: TRBV19
D: TRBD1
J: TRBJ2-3

CDR3: CASSTQGDSYEQYF
DNA: TGTGCCAGCAGCACACAGGGAGATTCCTACGAGCAGTACTTC
size: NA
V: TRBV13
D: NA
J: TRBJ2-7

CDR3: CASSPGYEQYF
DNA: TGTGCCAGCAGCCCAGGATACGAGCAGTACTTC
size: NA
V: TRBV11-2
D: NA
J: TRBJ2-7

CDR3: CASTLPGVRGGSNTEAFF
DNA: TGCGCCAGCACCCTCCCGGGGGTAAGGGGGGGATCGAACACTGAAGCTTTCTTT
size: few
V: TRBV10-2
D: NA
J: TRBJ1-1

CDR3: CASSVTGSYGYTF
DNA: TGTGCCAGCAGTGTCACAGGGTCCTATGGCTACACCTTC
size: NA
V: TRBV25-1
D: NA
J: TRBJ1-2

CDR3: CASSPTTVKQETQYF
DNA: TGTGCCAGCAGTCCGACGACAGTTAAACAAGAGACCCAGTACTTC
size: NA
V: TRBV28
D: NA
J: TRBJ2-5

CDR3: CASSFASRGGGNEQFF
DNA: TGCGCCAGCAGCTTTGCGTCCCGCGGGGGGGGGAATGAGCAGTTCTTC
size: NA
V: TRBV5-1
D: TRBD2
J: TRBJ2-1

CDR3: CASSLTSPNTGELFF
DNA: TGCGCCAGCAGCTTGACGAGCCCTAACACCGGGGAGCTGTTTTTT
size: NA
V: TRBV5-1
D: NA
J: TRBJ2-2

CDR3: CASGLEGYYGYTF
DNA: TGTGCTAGTGGTTTGGAGGGGTACTATGGCTACACCTTC
size: once
V: TRBV12-5
D: NA
J: TRBJ1-2

CDR3: CASSFGDSSYEQYF
DNA: TGTGCCAGCAGCTTTGGGGACAGCTCCTACGAGCAGTACTTC
size: NA
V: TRBV7-8
D: TRBD1
J: TRBJ2-7

CDR3: CASSFDRGPGNTIYF
DNA: TGCGCCAGCAGCTTTGACAGGGGGCCTGGAAACACCATATATTTT
size: few
V: TRBV5-1
D: TRBD1
J: TRBJ1-3

CDR3: CATTRGGRIEQYF
DNA: TGTGCCACCACCCGGGGGGGGCGCATAGAGCAGTACTTC
size: NA
V: TRBV28
D: TRBD2
J: TRBJ2-7

CDR3: CASSRPSYQPQHF
DNA: TGCGCCAGCAGCCGCCCGAGCTATCAGCCCCAGCATTTT
size: NA
V: TRBV4-1
D: NA
J: TRBJ1-5

CDR3: CATTYSSGNTIYF
DNA: TGTGCCACTACTTATAGTTCTGGAAACACCATATATTTT
size: once
V: TRBV18
D: NA
J: TRBJ1-3

CDR3: CASSVDLAGGTGELFF
DNA: TGTGCCAGCAGCGTAGACCTAGCGGGAGGTACCGGGGAGCTGTTTTTT
size: NA
V: TRBV9
D: TRBD2
J: TRBJ2-2

CDR3: CASSSPSGQGFYGYTF
DNA: TGTGCCAGTAGTAGCCCGTCGGGACAGGGGTTCTATGGCTACACCTTC
size: NA
V: TRBV19
D: TRBD1
J: TRBJ1-2

CDR3: CASSFDRGLLGREQFF
DNA: TGCGCCAGCAGCTTTGATCGAGGACTCCTAGGACGGGAGCAGTTCTTC
size: NA
V: TRBV5-1
D: NA
J: TRBJ2-1

CDR3: CAISDPRTGASNTDTQYF
DNA: TGTGCCATCAGTGACCCGCGGACAGGGGCGTCTAACACAGATACGCAGTATTTT
size: NA
V: TRBV10-3
D: TRBD1
J: TRBJ2-3

CDR3: CASSPSGTGEAYGYTF
DNA: TGCGCCAGCAGCCCCTCGGGGACAGGGGAGGCGTACGGCTACACCTTC
size: NA
V: TRBV4-3
D: TRBD1
J: TRBJ1-2